Following are 23 T cell receptor beta chains from one sample sequenced in a study of radiotherapy plus CTLA-4 blockade in lung cancer (dated by TCRdb to about 2018). The library came from the immunoSEQ multiplex PCR assay. The source is immuneACCESS, and TCRdb retained only in-frame sequences with V and J called. Part of the clones is not carried over; for the studies checked, unresolved V genes explain less than half of this, and the remainder is unexplained. Here the sample has 45,000 or so clones; roughly three quarters occur a single time. Clones ranked in the top ten supply roughly 11% of the sample. The sample consisted of peripheral blood, taken from a patient treated with radiotherapy plus ipilimumab. The source is a human donor with non-small cell lung cancer who had stable disease on radiotherapy plus ipilimumab.

This chain links TRBV4-1 with TRBJ1-3; 12 nucleotides align to TRBD1. The CDR3 loop spans 17 amino acids. The V and J ends lost 1 base and 2 bases, in that order; junction bases with no gene match: 3. Per germline, CDR1 MGHRA and CDR2 YSYEKL. The DNA of the CDR3 is TGCGCCAGCAGCCAAGCGGGACAGGGGGCGACTGGAAACACCATATATTTT. Encoded protein: CASSQAGQGATGNTIYF.

Worth noting for this clone: Other nucleotide sequences in the sample specify the same CDR3. This chain uses TRBV7-7 with TRBJ2-2, with D possibly being TRBD1 (5 bases). Trimming stripped 3 bases from V and 1 base from J, with 6 bases between. This CDR3 is 14 amino acids long. Germline CDR1 reads SSHAT; CDR2 reads FNYEAQ (reference sequence). CDR3 amino acids: CASSLQGNTGELFF. CDR3 DNA: TGTGCCAGCAGCTTGCAGGGGAACACCGGGGAGCTGTTTTTT.

This clone has more than one count but fewer than ten. The chain has TRBV4-1 and TRBJ1-2; D might be TRBD1 (6 bases). CDR3 length: 16 residues. Germline CDR1 reads MGHRA; CDR2 reads YSYEKL. V was clipped by 3 bases and J by 2 bases, with 16 bases between them. The DNA for the CDR3 is TGCGCCAGCAGCCAGGGGGGGCTCTCAAGAAACTATGGCTACACCTTC. The encoded protein is CASSQGGLSRNYGYTF.

The chain has TRBV5-1 and TRBJ2-2, with D maybe TRBD2 (6 bases). Trimming pared 3 bases from V and 4 bases from J, leaving 10 bases between. The CDR3 consists of 14 residues. Germline V gene sequence: CDR1 SGHRS, CDR2 YFSETQ. The CDR3 loop reads CASSSLASTGELFF. CDR3 nucleotides: TGCGCCAGCAGCTCTCTAGCGTCCACCGGGGAGCTGTTTTTT.

The gene calls are TRBV9 and TRBJ2-2; 7 bases are shared with TRBD1. The ends lost 4 bases at V and 2 bases at J; junction bases unmatched: 8. The CDR3 runs to 16 residues. Germline values: CDR1 SGDLS, CDR2 YYNGEE. The CDR3 region has the DNA TGTGCCAGCAGCTTCCCAGGGGGAAGCAACACCGGGGAGCTGTTTTTT. As protein: CASSFPGGSNTGELFF.

This clone was detected only a few times. V usage is TRBV5-1 and J usage is TRBJ1-3; weak D call: TRBD1 (6 bases). This CDR3 region has 15 residues. Trimming took 2 bases from V and 0 from J, leaving 9 bases between them. Germline V gene sequence: CDR1 SGHRS, CDR2 YFSETQ. In DNA, the CDR3 is TGCGCCAGCAGCTTCACAGGGCTCTCTGGAAACACCATATATTTT. This codes for CASSFTGLSGNTIYF.

This clone was recorded a few times. This rearrangement joins TRBV7-9 to TRBJ1-5, with D possibly being TRBD1 (6 bases). Germline CDR1 reads SEHNR; CDR2 reads FQNEAQ (reference sequence). The CDR3 runs 14 residues. V was cut by 4 bases and J by 6 bases, with 13 bases left in between. CDR3 nucleotides: TGTGCCAGCAGCTCCTCGGGGGGGCCTCAGCCCCAGCATTTT. Amino acid sequence: CASSSSGGPQPQHF.

V usage is TRBV27 and J usage is TRBJ2-5; 8 nucleotides line up with TRBD1. With V trimmed by 5 bases and J by 2 bases, 1 base remained unmatched. The CDR3 is 13 amino acids. CDR1 is MNHEY and CDR2 is SMNVEV in the germline V gene (reference sequence). The CDR3 bases are TGTGCCAGCAGTACAGGGGGTCAAGAGACCCAGTACTTC. Translating gives CASSTGGQETQYF.

The rearrangement uses TRBV6-1 and TRBJ2-1; D is uncertain. V was cut by 2 bases and J by 5 bases, with 10 bases left in between. This CDR3 comprises 14 residues. CDR1 is MNHNS and CDR2 is SASEGT in the germline V gene. Here the CDR3 DNA reads TGTGCCAGCAGTGAATTGGCGGTTCACAATGAGCAGTTCTTC. This gives the protein CASSELAVHNEQFF.

This clone has just a few counts. This sequence joins TRBV11-2 and TRBJ2-2, with D tentatively TRBD2 (6 bases). V was shortened by 1 base and J by 6 bases, with 12 bases between the two germline ends. This CDR3 spans 15 amino acids. CDR1 is SGHAT and CDR2 is FQNNGV in the germline V gene. CDR3 amino acids: CASSLAAGNAGELFF. DNA for the CDR3: TGTGCCAGCAGCTTAGCGGCGGGAAACGCCGGGGAGCTGTTTTTT.

Only one count was recorded for this clone. The rearrangement uses TRBV7-3 and TRBJ2-3; D gene ambiguous. The CDR3 sequence is 14 residues long. Trimming left V 3 bases short and J 0 bases short, with 7 bases between. CDR1 and CDR2 (germline): SGHTA, FQGTGA. Here the CDR3 reads CASSFYTSTDTQYF. The CDR3 region has the DNA TGTGCCAGCAGCTTTTATACTAGCACAGATACGCAGTATTTT.

The chain employs TRBV27 and TRBJ2-1, with 11 positions matching TRBD2. The CDR3 is 15 amino acids. The germline CDR1 and CDR2 sequences are MNHEY and SMNVEV (reference sequence). After removal of 6 bases from V and 10 bases from J, the junction contained 11 bases not matched to a gene. This CDR3 reads CASSTLAGGTQEQFF. CDR3 DNA: TGTGCCAGCAGCACCTTAGCGGGGGGGACTCAGGAGCAGTTCTTC.

V and J are TRBV30 and TRBJ2-1; 8 nucleotides match TRBD2. The CDR3 consists of 11 residues. Per germline, CDR1 GTSNPN and CDR2 SVGIG (reference sequence). Unmatched junction bases numbered 7, after V lost 5 bases and J lost 13 bases. Here the CDR3 reads CAWEEGTRQFF. The DNA for the CDR3 is TGTGCCTGGGAAGAGGGGACTAGACAGTTCTTC.

The chain joins TRBV20-1 to TRBJ1-3; D is uncertain. V was cut by 3 bases and J by 4 bases, with 4 bases left in between. Germline assignment: CDR1 DFQATT and CDR2 SNEGSKA (reference sequence). CDR3 length equals 11 residues. The CDR3 DNA sequence: TGCAGTGCTAGGGGCGGAAACACCATATATTTT. Its protein product is CSARGGNTIYF.

CDR3 protein: CASRDGTGSEAFF. CDR3 coding DNA: TGTGCCAGCAGGGACGGGACAGGTTCTGAAGCTTTCTTT. The J gene is TRBJ1-1, the V gene TRBV2, with TRBD1 matching 8 bases. The CDR3 has 13 residues. Germline V lookup: CDR1 SNHLY, CDR2 FYNNEI. J lost 6 bases, V lost 6 bases, and 6 bases had no gene match.

The rearrangement joins TRBV27 to TRBJ1-6; 7 bases are shared with TRBD1. CDR3 length equals 16 residues. The junction had 9 bases not matched to a gene; V was cut back by 1 base and J by 9 bases. Germline V lookup: CDR1 MNHEY, CDR2 SMNVEV (reference sequence). In nucleotides, the CDR3 is TGTGCCAGCAGTTTATATGTGGACAGGAGTGCTTCACCCCTCCACTTT. Its protein is CASSLYVDRSASPLHF.

This clone came up once. The V and J genes are TRBV2 and TRBJ1-2; TRBD1 aligns across 7 bases. Per the germline V gene, CDR1 is SNHLY and CDR2 is FYNNEI. V was pared by 3 bases and J by 1 base, with 5 bases of the junction left unmatched. This CDR3 comprises 15 residues. The CDR3 loop is CASSDGAGGNYGYTF. The CDR3 region has the DNA TGTGCCAGCAGTGATGGGGCAGGGGGTAACTATGGCTACACCTTC.

The V call is TRBV6-1, the J call TRBJ1-1; possibly TRBD1 for D (5 bases). Trimming removed 8 bases from V and 6 bases from J, with 13 bases in between. Germline CDR1 and CDR2: MNHNS and SASEGT. The CDR3 runs 12 residues. CDR3 protein: CASWSGPAEAFF. In DNA, the CDR3 is TGTGCCAGCTGGTCGGGGCCGGCTGAAGCTTTCTTT.

This chain links TRBV7-9 with TRBJ2-7; maybe TRBD2 (5 bases). Trimming stripped 4 bases from V and 0 bases from J, with 10 bases between. The CDR3 length is 14 residues. Germline V gene sequence: CDR1 SEHNR, CDR2 FQNEAQ (reference sequence). The CDR3 sequence is CASSSQRGSYEQYF. The CDR3 DNA follows: TGTGCCAGCAGCTCCCAACGGGGCTCCTACGAGCAGTACTTC.

The chain combines TRBV14 with TRBJ1-2, with TRBD1 matching over 8 bases. The length of the CDR3 is 16 residues. The germline gives CDR1 SGHDN, CDR2 FVKESK. The J segment lost 3 bases and the V segment lost 1 base, leaving 7 bases of the junction unmatched. CDR3 DNA: TGTGCCAGCAGCCAAGTTTGGACAGGGAAAGACTATGGCTACACCTTC. As protein: CASSQVWTGKDYGYTF.

This clone has only a few counts. The chain couples TRBV7-2 to TRBJ1-5; D may be TRBD1 (5 bases). Germline V lookup: CDR1 SGHTA, CDR2 FQGNSA. Trimming pared 2 bases from V and 4 bases from J, leaving 12 bases between. The CDR3 sequence is 15 residues long. In DNA, the CDR3 is TGTGCCAGCAGCTTACAGAGGGGCTGGAATCAGCCCCAGCATTTT. Translating it yields CASSLQRGWNQPQHF.

The chain carries TRBV25-1 and TRBJ1-2; 9 bases agree with TRBD1. V gave up 1 base and J gave up 5 bases; unmatched junction bases: 5. The germline V gene encodes CDR1 MGHDK and CDR2 SYGVNS. This CDR3 has 15 residues. This CDR3 is CASSESVTGGYGYTF. The DNA for the CDR3 is TGTGCCAGCAGTGAATCTGTGACAGGGGGATATGGCTACACCTTC.

The rearrangement joins TRBV18 to TRBJ1-2; D is unclear. Germline assignment: CDR1 KGHSH and CDR2 LQKENI. The CDR3 length is 13 residues. V dropped 1 base and J dropped 8 bases, with 11 bases sitting between them. CDR3 DNA: TGTGCCAGCTCACCACGCCCCAACGAGGGCTACACCTTC. It translates to CASSPRPNEGYTF.